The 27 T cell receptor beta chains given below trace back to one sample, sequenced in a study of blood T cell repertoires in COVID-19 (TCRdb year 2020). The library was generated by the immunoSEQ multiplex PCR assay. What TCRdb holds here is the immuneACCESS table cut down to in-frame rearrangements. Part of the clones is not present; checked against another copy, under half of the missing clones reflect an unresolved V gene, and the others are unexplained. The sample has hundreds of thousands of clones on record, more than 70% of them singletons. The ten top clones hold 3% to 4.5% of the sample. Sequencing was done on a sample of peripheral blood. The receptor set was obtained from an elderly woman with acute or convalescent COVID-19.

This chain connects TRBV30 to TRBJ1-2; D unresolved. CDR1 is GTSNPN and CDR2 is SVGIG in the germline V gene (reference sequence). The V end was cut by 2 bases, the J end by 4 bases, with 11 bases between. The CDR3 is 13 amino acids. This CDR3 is CAWSLGGSYGYTF. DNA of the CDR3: TGTGCCTGGAGTCTGGGAGGGTCCTATGGCTACACCTTC.

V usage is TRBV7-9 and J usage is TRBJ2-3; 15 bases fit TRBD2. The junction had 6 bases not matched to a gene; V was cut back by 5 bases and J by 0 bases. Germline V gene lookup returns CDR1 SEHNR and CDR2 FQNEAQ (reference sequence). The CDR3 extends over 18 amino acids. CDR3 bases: TGTGCCAGCAGCCCGGGACTAGCGGGGGGCCCCAGCACAGATACGCAGTATTTT. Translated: CASSPGLAGGPSTDTQYF.

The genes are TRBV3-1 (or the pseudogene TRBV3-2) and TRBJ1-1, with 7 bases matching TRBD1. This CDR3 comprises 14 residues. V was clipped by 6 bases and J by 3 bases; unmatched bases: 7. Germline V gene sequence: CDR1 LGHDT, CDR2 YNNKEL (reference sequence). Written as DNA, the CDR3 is TGTGCCAGCAGACTCCTTGACAGGGACACTGAAGCTTTCTTT. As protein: CASRLLDRDTEAFF.

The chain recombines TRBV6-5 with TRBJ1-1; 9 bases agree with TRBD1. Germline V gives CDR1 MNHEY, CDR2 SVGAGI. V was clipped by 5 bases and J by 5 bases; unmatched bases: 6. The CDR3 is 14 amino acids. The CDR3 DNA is TGTGCCAGCAGTAGACAGGGGGTAAAAACTGAAGCTTTCTTT. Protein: CASSRQGVKTEAFF.

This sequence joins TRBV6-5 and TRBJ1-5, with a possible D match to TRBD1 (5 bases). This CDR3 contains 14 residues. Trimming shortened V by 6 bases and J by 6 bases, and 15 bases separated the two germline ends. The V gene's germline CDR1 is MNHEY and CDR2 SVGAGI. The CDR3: CASSFGHMGQPQHF. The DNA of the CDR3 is TGTGCCAGCAGCTTTGGACATATGGGTCAGCCCCAGCATTTT.

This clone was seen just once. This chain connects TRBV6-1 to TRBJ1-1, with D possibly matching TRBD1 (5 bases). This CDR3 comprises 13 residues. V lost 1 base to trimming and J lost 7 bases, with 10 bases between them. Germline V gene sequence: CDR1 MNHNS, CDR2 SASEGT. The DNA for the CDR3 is TGTGCCAGCAGTGAAGTAGGGGATATTGAAGCTTTCTTT. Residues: CASSEVGDIEAFF.

CDR3 nucleotides: TGTGCCAGCAGCCAAGATTCATCAGGGGGCAATGGAAACACCATATATTTT. This translates into CASSQDSSGGNGNTIYF. The genes are TRBV4-2 and TRBJ1-3, with TRBD1 matching 8 bases. CDR3 length: 17 amino acids. Trimming at V came to 0 bases and at J to 3 bases, leaving 7 bases not matched to a gene. Germline-derived CDR1 and CDR2 are LGHNA and YNFKEQ.

Written as DNA, the CDR3 is TGTGCCAGCAGCTTAGAGCAGGGCACTGAAGCTTTCTTT. Amino acids: CASSLEQGTEAFF. The gene calls are TRBV7-9 and TRBJ1-1; weak D call: TRBD1 (5 bases). Looked up from germline, CDR1 is SEHNR and CDR2 is FQNEAQ (reference sequence). The CDR3 is 13 residues long. V gave up 1 base and J gave up 4 bases, with 7 bases separating them. Together with reference TRBV7-9 and TRBJ1-1, the CDR3 gives the full variable domain: DTGVSQNPRHKITKRGQNVTFRCDPISEHNRLYWYRQTLGQGPEFLTYFQNEAQLEKSRLLSDRFSAERPKGSFSTLEIQRTEQGDSAMYLCASSLEQGTEAFFGQGTRLTVV.

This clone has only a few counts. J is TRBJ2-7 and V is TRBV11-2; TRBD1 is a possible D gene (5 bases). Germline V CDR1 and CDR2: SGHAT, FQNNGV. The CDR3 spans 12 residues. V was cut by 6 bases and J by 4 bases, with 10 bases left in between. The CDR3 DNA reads TGTGCCAGCAGTGGAACAGGATACGAGCAGTACTTC. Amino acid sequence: CASSGTGYEQYF. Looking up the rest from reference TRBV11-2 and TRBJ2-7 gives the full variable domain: EAGVAQSPRYKIIEKRQSVAFWCNPISGHATLYWYQQILGQGPKLLIQFQNNGVVDDSQLPKDRFSAERLKGVDSTLKIQPAKLEDSAVYLCASSGTGYEQYFGPGTRLTVT.

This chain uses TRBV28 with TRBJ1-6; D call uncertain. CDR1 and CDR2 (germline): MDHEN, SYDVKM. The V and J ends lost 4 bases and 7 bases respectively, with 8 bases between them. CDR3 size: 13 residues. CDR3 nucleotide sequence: TGTGCCAGCAGTTCCCCGGGGAATTCACCCCTCCACTTT. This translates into CASSSPGNSPLHF.

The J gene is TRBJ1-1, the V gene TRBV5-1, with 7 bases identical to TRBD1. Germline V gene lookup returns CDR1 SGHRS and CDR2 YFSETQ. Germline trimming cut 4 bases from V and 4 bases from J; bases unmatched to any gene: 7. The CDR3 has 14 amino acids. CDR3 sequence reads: CASSLRTGSTEAFF. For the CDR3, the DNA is TGCGCCAGCAGCCTTCGGACAGGTAGCACTGAAGCTTTCTTT.

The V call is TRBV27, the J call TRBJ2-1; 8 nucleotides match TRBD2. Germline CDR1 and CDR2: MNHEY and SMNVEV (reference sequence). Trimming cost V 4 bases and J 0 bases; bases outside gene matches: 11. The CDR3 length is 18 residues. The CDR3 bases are TGTGCCAGCAGTTCCCAGAGGGGAGCGGGGGACTCCTACAATGAGCAGTTCTTC. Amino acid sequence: CASSSQRGAGDSYNEQFF.

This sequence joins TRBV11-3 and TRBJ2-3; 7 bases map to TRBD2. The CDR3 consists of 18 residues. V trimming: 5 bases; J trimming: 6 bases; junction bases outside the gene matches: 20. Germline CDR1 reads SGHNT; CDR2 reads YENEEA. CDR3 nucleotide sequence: TGTGCCAGCAGCCCTTCAAGGGGACTATACAGCACGGGGGATACGCAGTATTTT. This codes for CASSPSRGLYSTGDTQYF.

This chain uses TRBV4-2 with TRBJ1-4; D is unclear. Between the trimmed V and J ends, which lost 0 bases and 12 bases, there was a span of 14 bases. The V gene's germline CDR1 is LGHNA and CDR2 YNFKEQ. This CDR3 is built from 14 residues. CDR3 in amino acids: CASSQEQTKVELFF. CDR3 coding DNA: TGTGCCAGCAGCCAAGAACAGACAAAGGTGGAACTGTTTTTT.

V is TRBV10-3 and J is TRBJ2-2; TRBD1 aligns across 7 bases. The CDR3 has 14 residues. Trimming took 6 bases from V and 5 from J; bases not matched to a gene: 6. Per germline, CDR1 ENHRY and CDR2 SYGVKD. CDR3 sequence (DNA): TGTGCCATCAGCCCAGGGGGACGAACCGGGGAGCTGTTTTTT. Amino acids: CAISPGGRTGELFF.

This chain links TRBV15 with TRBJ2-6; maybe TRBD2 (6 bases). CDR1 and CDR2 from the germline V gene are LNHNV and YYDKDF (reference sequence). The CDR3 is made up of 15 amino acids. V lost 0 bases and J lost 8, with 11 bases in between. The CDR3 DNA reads TGTGCCACCAGCAGAGACCCCGGGGGATCCAACGTCCTGACTTTC. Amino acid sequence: CATSRDPGGSNVLTF.

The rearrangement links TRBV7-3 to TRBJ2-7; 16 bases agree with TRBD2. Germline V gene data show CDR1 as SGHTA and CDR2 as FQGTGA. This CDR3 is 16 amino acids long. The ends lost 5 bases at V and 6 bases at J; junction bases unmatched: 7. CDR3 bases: TGTGCCAGCAGCCCTGGGACTAGCGGGGGGGTATCCGAGCAGTACTTC. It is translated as CASSPGTSGGVSEQYF.

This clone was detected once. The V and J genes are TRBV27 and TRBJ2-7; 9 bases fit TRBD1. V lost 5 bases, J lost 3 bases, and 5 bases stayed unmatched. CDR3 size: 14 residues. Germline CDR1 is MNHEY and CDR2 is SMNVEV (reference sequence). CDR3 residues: CASSHRQGGYEQYF. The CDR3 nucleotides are TGTGCCAGCAGTCACCGACAGGGGGGCTACGAGCAGTACTTC.

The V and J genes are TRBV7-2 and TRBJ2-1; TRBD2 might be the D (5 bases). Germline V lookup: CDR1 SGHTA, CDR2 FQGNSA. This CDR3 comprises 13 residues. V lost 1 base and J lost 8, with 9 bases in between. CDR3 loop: CASSLGGVDEQFF. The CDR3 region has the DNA TGTGCCAGCAGCTTAGGGGGAGTAGATGAGCAGTTCTTC.

CDR3 nucleotide sequence: TGTGCCAGCAGCTTAGCCAACCCAGGGGTTCCCACTGAAGCTTTCTTT. This encodes CASSLANPGVPTEAFF. The V gene is TRBV7-2, the J gene TRBJ1-1; perhaps TRBD1 as D (6 bases). V was pared by 0 bases and J by 4 bases, with 15 bases between. This CDR3 is built from 16 residues. Germline CDR1 SGHTA, CDR2 FQGNSA.

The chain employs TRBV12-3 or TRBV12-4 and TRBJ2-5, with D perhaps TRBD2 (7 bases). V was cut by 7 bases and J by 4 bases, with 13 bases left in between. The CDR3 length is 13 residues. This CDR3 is CASTGGGAETQYF. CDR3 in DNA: TGTGCCAGCACAGGAGGGGGGGCAGAGACCCAGTACTTC.

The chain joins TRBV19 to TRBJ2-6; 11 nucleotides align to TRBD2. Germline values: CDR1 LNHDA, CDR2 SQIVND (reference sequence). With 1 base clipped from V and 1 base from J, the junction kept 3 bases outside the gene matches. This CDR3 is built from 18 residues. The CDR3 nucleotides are TGTGCCAGTAGTATAGCGGGGACTAGCGGTTCTGGGGCCAACGTCCTGACTTTC. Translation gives CASSIAGTSGSGANVLTF.

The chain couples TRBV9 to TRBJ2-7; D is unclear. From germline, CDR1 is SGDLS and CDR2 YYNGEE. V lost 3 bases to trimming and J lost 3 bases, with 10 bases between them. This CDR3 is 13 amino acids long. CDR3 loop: CASSGLLGYEQYF. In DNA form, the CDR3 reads TGTGCCAGCAGCGGGCTCCTTGGCTACGAGCAGTACTTC.

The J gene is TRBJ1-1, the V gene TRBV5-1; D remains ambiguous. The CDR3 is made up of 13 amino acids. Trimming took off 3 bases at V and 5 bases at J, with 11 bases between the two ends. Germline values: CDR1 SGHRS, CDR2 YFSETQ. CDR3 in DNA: TGCGCCAGCAGCTGGACTGCGAGTACTGAAGCTTTCTTT. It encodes CASSWTASTEAFF.

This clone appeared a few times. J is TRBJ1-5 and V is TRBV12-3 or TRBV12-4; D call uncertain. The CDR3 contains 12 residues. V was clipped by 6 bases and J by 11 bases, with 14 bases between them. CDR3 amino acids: CASSRGDLSQHF. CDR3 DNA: TGTGCCAGCAGCCGCGGCGATCTCTCCCAGCATTTT.

For the CDR3, the DNA is TGTGCCAGCAGCGTGGCGGGTACGAACACTGAAGCTTTCTTT. This sequence encodes CASSVAGTNTEAFF. The gene calls are TRBV9 and TRBJ1-1; no reliable D call. The CDR3 is made up of 14 amino acids. V lost 2 bases, J lost 1 base, and 9 bases lay in between. Germline CDR1 SGDLS, CDR2 YYNGEE.

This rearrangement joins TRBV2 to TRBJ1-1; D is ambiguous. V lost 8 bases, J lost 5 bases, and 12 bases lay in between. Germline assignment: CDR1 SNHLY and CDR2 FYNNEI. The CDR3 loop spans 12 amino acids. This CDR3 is CASHERRTEAFF. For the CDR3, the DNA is TGTGCCAGCCACGAGAGGAGGACTGAAGCTTTCTTT.